This T cell receptor beta chain is from a study of pediatric ulcerative colitis. Overall study findings and caveats: Rectal repertoires separated controls, mild-moderate and acute severe colitis. A couple of patients' blood samples yielded substantially fewer templates.

During colonoscopy, one to two rectal pinch biopsies were collected. On this clone itself: Its antigen is undetermined.

The assay was run at survey level. The table came from immunoSEQ multiplex PCR; TCRdb's copy has only in-frame clones and leaves some out. Of 17,000 or so clones listed, around 70% are singletons. The receptor was isolated from a girl aged 5-17 years with moderate ulcerative colitis. Sample: gut tissue.

For the CDR3, the DNA is TGTGCCAGCAGTCCAGGGGGGGAAAGCTCCTACGAGCAGTACTTC. This encodes CASSPGGESSYEQYF. The genes are TRBV28 and TRBJ2-7, with D perhaps assigned TRBD1 or TRBD2 (7 bases each). V was cut by 5 bases and J by 0 bases, with 14 bases left in between. The germline CDR1 and CDR2 sequences are MDHEN and SYDVKM. CDR3 length equals 15 residues.